The 21 T cell receptor beta chains in this list originate from one sample, sequenced in a study of OX40 agonist ivuxolimab in advanced cancers. Libraries were prepared by immunoSEQ multiplex PCR; TCRdb keeps only in-frame clonotypes and omits some of them. The sample shows about 67,000 clones, more than 75% of them seen only once. Sequenced here: CD4+ or CD8+ T cells sorted from blood, sampled in a trial of the OX40 agonist ivuxolimab. Receptors were obtained from an adult with an advanced solid tumor such as melanoma, head and neck, liver or kidney cancer.

The chain carries TRBV7-9 and TRBJ2-1, with D unclear. Looked up from germline, CDR1 is SEHNR and CDR2 is FQNEAQ (reference sequence). Trimming pared 6 bases from V and 5 bases from J, leaving 2 bases between. The CDR3 length is 10 residues. DNA of the CDR3: TGTGCCAGCAGTAACAATGAGCAGTTCTTC. Its protein product is CASSNNEQFF.

Turning to this clone: The junction shows a germline mismatch at one end, possibly a read error. The chain links TRBV6-1 to TRBJ1-2; 11 nucleotides match TRBD1. From germline, CDR1 is MNHNS and CDR2 SASEGT. The CDR3 has 12 amino acids. The CDR3 nucleotides are TGTGCCAGCAGGGTCGTGGACAGGGGGCAGGCCTTC. Translating gives CASRVVDRGQAF.

V gene TRBV6-5 combines with J gene TRBJ2-2, with D perhaps assigned TRBD1 or TRBD2 (5 bases each). V lost 8 bases and J 6 bases, leaving 16 bases between the germline ends. CDR1 is MNHEY, CDR2 SVGAGI, per germline. The CDR3 is 14 amino acids. CDR3 nucleotides: TGTGCCAGCTGCCCCTCATGGGGGTCCGGGGAGCTGTTTTTT. Residues: CASCPSWGSGELFF.

This sequence joins TRBV18 and TRBJ2-1; D possibly corresponds to TRBD2 (6 bases). This CDR3 comprises 13 residues. Per the germline V gene, CDR1 is KGHSH and CDR2 is LQKENI. Trimming removed 7 bases at V and 5 bases at J, with 12 bases between. The chain's CDR3 is CASLAGGNNEQFF. CDR3 sequence (DNA): TGTGCCAGCTTAGCCGGGGGTAACAATGAGCAGTTCTTC.

The chain links TRBV7-6 to TRBJ1-2, with D perhaps matching TRBD1 (6 bases). This CDR3 has 13 amino acids. The germline V gene has CDR1 SGHVS and CDR2 FNYEAQ. V lost 5 bases and J 8 bases, leaving 15 bases between the germline ends. CDR3 region: CASSPRQEAGYTF. The CDR3, as DNA: TGTGCCAGCAGCCCCCGACAGGAGGCGGGCTACACCTTC. Full variable domain (outside the CDR3, taken from reference TRBV7-6 and TRBJ1-2): GAGVSQSPRYKVTKRGQDVALRCDPISGHVSLYWYRQALGQGPEFLTYFNYEAQQDKSGLPNDRFSAERPEGSISTLTIQRTEQRDSAMYRCASSPRQEAGYTFGSGTRLTVV.

This clone was observed a single time. V is TRBV2 and J is TRBJ1-1; TRBD1 aligns across 9 bases. With V trimmed by 5 bases and J by 2 bases, 3 bases remained unmatched. The V gene's germline CDR1 is SNHLY and CDR2 FYNNEI. The length of the CDR3 is 14 residues. The DNA for the CDR3 is TGTGCCAGCAGTTCCACAGGGGGCAACACTGAAGCTTTCTTT. Protein: CASSSTGGNTEAFF.

This clone appeared a single time. The chain's CDR3 is CASSLMDRINTGELFF. In nucleotides, the CDR3 is TGTGCCAGCAGCTTAATGGATAGGATTAACACCGGGGAGCTGTTTTTT. The chain employs TRBV7-2 and TRBJ2-2; D remains ambiguous. Germline V lookup: CDR1 SGHTA, CDR2 FQGNSA. There are 16 residues in the CDR3. The V end was cut by 2 bases, the J end by 2 bases, with 12 bases between.

This chain joins TRBV7-2 and TRBJ1-1; D not certain. Between the trimmed V and J ends, which lost 1 base and 4 bases, there was a span of 7 bases. The V gene's germline CDR1 is SGHTA and CDR2 FQGNSA. CDR3 length: 13 residues. Written as DNA, the CDR3 is TGTGCCAGCAGCTTAGTCGGGTTCACTGAAGCTTTCTTT. It specifies CASSLVGFTEAFF.

The genes are TRBV29-1 and TRBJ1-5, with D possibly being TRBD1 (5 bases). In germline, CDR1 is SQVTM, CDR2 ANQGSEA. Trimming took off 6 bases at V and 0 bases at J, with 12 bases between the two ends. The CDR3 has 14 residues. The DNA of the CDR3 is TGCAGCGTCCGGGACGGTGATAGCAATCAGCCCCAGCATTTT. It is translated as CSVRDGDSNQPQHF.

Details on this clone: A single base separates this from a much larger clone, so it may be a read error. The chain carries TRBV4-2 and TRBJ1-6, with 10 bases that match TRBD1. Germline V gives CDR1 LGHNA, CDR2 YNFKEQ. This CDR3 is 14 amino acids long. V shed 5 bases and J 7 bases; nucleotides not matched to a gene: 2. The CDR3 reads CASSSGQGNSPLHF. The CDR3 nucleotides read TGTGCCAGCAGCTCGGGACAGGGGAATTCACCCCTCCACTTT.

The gene calls are TRBV19 and TRBJ1-2, with D possibly TRBD1 on 6 matching bases. The CDR3 runs to 14 residues. Trimming removed 5 bases at V and 4 bases at J, with 14 bases between. Germline V gene lookup returns CDR1 LNHDA and CDR2 SQIVND (reference sequence). The CDR3 here is CASSLETGGYGYTF. The CDR3 DNA reads TGTGCCAGTAGTCTTGAGACAGGTGGCTATGGCTACACCTTC.

CDR3 DNA: TGTGCCAGCAGCTTACTGCAGTACGAGCAGTACTTC. It yields the protein CASSLLQYEQYF. This sequence joins TRBV11-2 and TRBJ2-5; D gene uncertain. The end of the DNA aligns better with TRBJ2-7, so the J call may be wrong. Germline values: CDR1 SGHAT, CDR2 FQNNGV. CDR3 size: 12 residues.

This sequence joins TRBV10-2 and TRBJ1-5; 7 nucleotides match TRBD1. Germline V gives CDR1 WSHSY, CDR2 SAAADI. The CDR3 consists of 13 residues. Trimming took 5 bases from V and 11 from J; bases not matched to a gene: 9. The CDR3, as DNA: TGCGCCAGCAGTCGTCAGGGGGAGTGGTCCCAGCATTTT. Its translation is CASSRQGEWSQHF.

The chain links TRBV6-1 to TRBJ1-2, with TRBD1 as a possible D gene (5 bases). The CDR3 sequence is 15 residues long. Germline V gives CDR1 MNHNS, CDR2 SASEGT. Trimming removed 5 bases at V and 2 bases at J, with 15 bases between. The CDR3 region has the DNA TGTGCCAGCAGTCATTTGGGGGAAGGGAACTATGGCTACACCTTC. It encodes CASSHLGEGNYGYTF.

The chain uses TRBV7-2 and TRBJ1-1, with a tentative D call TRBD1 (6 bases). Germline V gives CDR1 SGHTA, CDR2 FQGNSA. V was shortened by 5 bases and J by 8 bases, with 15 bases between the two germline ends. This CDR3 has 13 residues. The CDR3 bases are TGTGCCAGCAGCCTCGACAGGCAACAAGAAGCTTTCTTT. Translating gives CASSLDRQQEAFF.

The chain links TRBV15 to TRBJ2-3; D might be TRBD1 or TRBD2, each matching 5 bases. V was shortened by 1 base and J by 2 bases, with 16 bases between the two germline ends. This CDR3 is 17 amino acids long. CDR1 LNHNV and CDR2 YYDKDF come from the germline V gene (reference sequence). In DNA, the CDR3 is TGTGCCACCAGCAGAGTTTATCGGGGCTGGGACACAGATACGCAGTATTTT. The encoded protein is CATSRVYRGWDTDTQYF.

The DNA of the CDR3 is TGTGCCAGTAGTCCCCCAACTTGGGGGTATCAGCCCCAGCATTTT. It yields the protein CASSPPTWGYQPQHF. The V and J genes are TRBV19 and TRBJ1-5; TRBD1 might be the D (5 bases). CDR1 and CDR2 from the germline V gene are LNHDA and SQIVND (reference sequence). Trimming pared 5 bases from V and 5 bases from J, leaving 16 bases between. This CDR3 contains 15 residues.

Note on this clone: This specimen includes other DNA sequences encoding the same CDR3. The gene calls are TRBV18 and TRBJ2-5; D gene uncertain. Germline assignment: CDR1 KGHSH and CDR2 LQKENI. The V gene lost 3 bases and the J gene lost 3 bases, with 2 bases spanning the gap. The CDR3 is 11 residues long. The CDR3 DNA follows: TGTGCCAGCTCACCCGAAGAGACCCAGTACTTC. It encodes CASSPEETQYF. The full variable domain, with the rest looked up from reference TRBV18 and TRBJ2-5, is NAGVMQNPRHLVRRRGQEARLRCSPMKGHSHVYWYRQLPEEGLKFMVYLQKENIIDESGMPKERFSAEFPKEGPSILRIQQVVRGDSAAYFCASSPEETQYFGPGTRLLVL.

This chain joins TRBV30 and TRBJ1-2; 8 bases agree with TRBD1. The length of the CDR3 is 14 residues. J was trimmed by 7 bases and V by 0 bases; bases with no gene match: 7. Looked up from germline, CDR1 is GTSNPN and CDR2 is SVGIG (reference sequence). Here the CDR3 reads CAWSVGQGLFGYTF. For the CDR3, the DNA is TGTGCCTGGAGTGTTGGACAGGGACTTTTTGGCTACACCTTC.

The V call is TRBV5-1, the J call TRBJ2-2, with a tentative D call TRBD2 (6 bases). CDR1 is SGHRS, CDR2 YFSETQ, per germline. CDR3 size: 15 residues. V lost 2 bases and J lost 2, with 10 bases in between. CDR3 in amino acids: CASSLDGGNTGELFF. CDR3 nucleotide sequence: TGCGCCAGCAGCTTAGACGGGGGTAACACCGGGGAGCTGTTTTTT.

This clone occurred once. The rearrangement uses TRBV2 and TRBJ2-7; D is ambiguous. Germline V gene lookup returns CDR1 SNHLY and CDR2 FYNNEI. V was shortened by 5 bases and J by 4 bases, with 9 bases between the two germline ends. This CDR3 is 12 amino acids long. The CDR3 DNA is TGTGCCAGCAGTAGTAGCCGTTACGAGCAGTACTTC. Encoded protein: CASSSSRYEQYF.